A single sample gave rise to the 10 T cell receptor beta chains below, sequenced in a study of early T cells in non-severe SARS-CoV-2 infection. TCRdb ran MiXCR on the 5' RACE reads and lists one entry per CDR3 protein. The repertoire holds around 45,000 distinct CDR3 sequences, with almost 7.5% as singletons. Sequences were obtained from whole blood. These receptors all stem from an adult who was a healthcare worker with PCR-confirmed SARS-CoV-2 infection or an uninfected control (not recorded which).

The chain has TRBV5-1 and TRBJ1-2; D remains unclear. The germline V and J ends were trimmed by 4 bases and 5 bases, with 12 bases remaining between them. Germline V gives CDR1 SGHRS, CDR2 YFSETQ. This CDR3 spans 13 amino acids. The CDR3 region is CASSPLPEYGYTF. The DNA of the CDR3 is TGCGCCAGCAGCCCCCTCCCCGAGTATGGCTACACCTTC.

This chain links TRBV4-2 with TRBJ2-2; D is perhaps TRBD1 (5 bases). Between the trimmed V and J ends, which lost 8 bases and 3 bases, there was a span of 16 bases. CDR1 and CDR2 from the germline V gene are LGHNA and YNFKEQ. CDR3 length: 15 residues. CDR3 loop: CASEPSRVYTGELFF. Written as DNA, the CDR3 is TGTGCCAGCGAGCCCTCCAGGGTGTACACCGGGGAGCTGTTTTTT.

V usage is TRBV7-6 and J usage is TRBJ2-2; D not resolved. The V end lost 1 base, the J end lost 5 bases, and 14 bases lay between the germline ends. CDR1 and CDR2 (germline): SGHVS, FNYEAQ. The CDR3 has 16 residues. The CDR3 region is CASSLESRGWTGELFF. The CDR3 DNA reads TGTGCCAGCAGCTTAGAATCCCGTGGGTGGACCGGGGAGCTGTTTTTT.

At least ten counts were recorded for this clonotype. The chain has TRBV18 and TRBJ2-1; 9 bases map to TRBD1. V gave up 1 base and J gave up 6 bases; unmatched junction bases: 4. Germline CDR1 is KGHSH and CDR2 is LQKENI. CDR3 length: 15 amino acids. CDR3 bases: TGTGCCAGCTCACCACGGGACAGGGTCTTCAATGAGCAGTTCTTC. Its translation: CASSPRDRVFNEQFF.

In this sample, this clonotype turned up many times. As DNA, the CDR3 is TGTGCCAGCAGTCGGGACTACCAAGGGTGGGATGAGCAGTTCTTC. As protein: CASSRDYQGWDEQFF. This chain connects TRBV6-6 to TRBJ2-1, with 7 bases that match TRBD2. CDR1 MNHNY and CDR2 SVGAGI come from the germline V gene (reference sequence). The CDR3 totals 15 residues. The J segment lost 8 bases and the V segment lost 5 bases, leaving 12 bases of the junction unmatched.

This clonotype occurred many times. The rearrangement uses TRBV29-1 and TRBJ2-7, with D perhaps TRBD1 or TRBD2 (7 bases each). Trimming pared 6 bases from V and 2 bases from J, leaving 14 bases between. In germline, CDR1 is SQVTM, CDR2 ANQGSEA. The CDR3 loop spans 13 amino acids. The CDR3 region has the DNA TGCAGCGTCGCCAGGGGGGGGCCCTACGAGCAGTACTTC. Residues: CSVARGGPYEQYF.

This clonotype was observed at least ten times. The V gene is TRBV14, the J gene TRBJ1-6; D call uncertain. The germline CDR1 and CDR2 sequences are SGHDN and FVKESK. The V end was cut by 1 base, the J end by 9 bases, with 7 bases between. The CDR3 runs to 13 residues. The CDR3 DNA reads TGTGCCAGCAGCCAAGTTGGCAGTTCACCCCTCCACTTT. Residues: CASSQVGSSPLHF. The variable domain in full, completed from reference TRBV14 and TRBJ1-6, reads EAGVTQFPSHSVIEKGQTVTLRCDPISGHDNLYWYRRVMGKEIKFLLHFVKESKQDESGMPNNRFLAERTGGTYSTLKVQPAELEDSGVYFCASSQVGSSPLHFGNGTRLTVT.

Many counts were recorded for this clonotype. The DNA of the CDR3 is TGTGCCAGCAGCTTAGCGCTAGGGAGCTTAGATACGCAGTATTTT. It codes for CASSLALGSLDTQYF. The chain couples TRBV7-9 to TRBJ2-3; a weak D match, TRBD2 (5 bases). This CDR3 has 15 residues. V lost 0 bases to trimming and J lost 5 bases, with 12 bases between them. Per the germline V gene, CDR1 is SEHNR and CDR2 is FQNEAQ (reference sequence).

CDR3 nucleotide sequence: TGCAGCGTTTCAGGGGACCAAGAGACCCAGTACTTC. Translating gives CSVSGDQETQYF. The chain combines TRBV29-1 with TRBJ2-5; maybe TRBD1 (6 bases). CDR3 length: 12 amino acids. Germline values: CDR1 SQVTM, CDR2 ANQGSEA. V gave up 5 bases and J gave up 0 bases, with 7 bases separating them.

This clonotype was picked up a small number of times. The chain employs TRBV5-1 and TRBJ2-5; weak D call: TRBD1 (5 bases). V was shortened by 4 bases and J by 3 bases, with 16 bases between the two germline ends. Germline V lookup: CDR1 SGHRS, CDR2 YFSETQ. The length of the CDR3 is 15 residues. The CDR3 DNA follows: TGCGCCAGCAGCGACACAGGATTCCCCGAAGAGACCCAGTACTTC. Protein sequence: CASSDTGFPEETQYF.